This entry lists 22 T cell receptor beta chains sequenced from one sample in a study of blood T cell repertoires in COVID-19. Only in-frame clones appear in the TCRdb table, and some are missing; sequencing was by immunoSEQ multiplex PCR. The sample lists 120,000 to 150,000 clones; approximately 88% were seen once. Sequenced: peripheral blood. The receptors stem from a human donor in a cohort sampled during active COVID-19.

This rearrangement joins TRBV25-1 to TRBJ2-3, with 8 bases identical to TRBD1. V trimming: 6 bases; J trimming: 0 bases; junction bases outside the gene matches: 2. Germline loops: CDR1 MGHDK, CDR2 SYGVNS. This CDR3 contains 14 residues. As DNA, the CDR3 is TGTGCCAGCAGGGGGGACAGGAGCACAGATACGCAGTATTTT. This translates into CASRGDRSTDTQYF.

The chain is built from TRBV11-3 and TRBJ2-6, with 7 bases identical to TRBD2. The CDR3 is 19 amino acids. The germline gives CDR1 SGHNT, CDR2 YENEEA. V gave up 3 bases and J gave up 4 bases; unmatched junction bases: 15. The CDR3 sequence: CASSLRGGQMALGANVLTF. The CDR3 coding sequence is TGTGCCAGCAGCTTGCGGGGAGGGCAAATGGCTCTGGGGGCCAACGTCCTGACTTTC.

The V call is TRBV7-9, the J call TRBJ1-1; no definite D call. CDR3 length equals 16 residues. Germline CDR1 reads SEHNR; CDR2 reads FQNEAQ (reference sequence). Between the trimmed V and J ends, which lost 1 base and 3 bases, there was a span of 15 bases. CDR3 sequence reads: CASSLDLVLRDTEAFF. CDR3 nucleotides: TGTGCCAGCAGCTTAGATCTAGTATTGAGGGACACTGAAGCTTTCTTT. Full variable domain (remainder filled in from reference TRBV7-9 and TRBJ1-1): DTGVSQNPRHKITKRGQNVTFRCDPISEHNRLYWYRQTLGQGPEFLTYFQNEAQLEKSRLLSDRFSAERPKGSFSTLEIQRTEQGDSAMYLCASSLDLVLRDTEAFFGQGTRLTVV.

The chain joins TRBV30 to TRBJ2-7; 7 bases agree with TRBD2. The germline gives CDR1 GTSNPN, CDR2 SVGIG (reference sequence). The CDR3 runs to 14 residues. J gave up 3 bases and V 3 bases, and 8 bases lay outside the gene matches. CDR3: CAWRPPGLFYEQYF. The CDR3, as DNA: TGTGCCTGGAGACCTCCGGGACTATTCTACGAGCAGTACTTC. The full variable domain, in which reference TRBV30 and TRBJ2-7 provide the parts outside the CDR3, is SQTIHQWPATLVQPVGSPLSLECTVEGTSNPNLYWYRQAAGRGLQLLFYSVGIGQISSEVPQNLSASRPQDRQFILSSKKLLLSDSGFYLCAWRPPGLFYEQYFGPGTRLTVT.

This clone has only a few counts. V gene TRBV18 combines with J gene TRBJ1-1; D is perhaps TRBD1 (5 bases). Germline V CDR1 and CDR2: KGHSH, LQKENI. CDR3 length: 13 amino acids. V lost 6 bases to trimming and J lost 4 bases, with 12 bases between them. The CDR3 nucleotides read TGTGCCAGCTCCCCCTCAAGGGGCACTGAAGCTTTCTTT. Protein: CASSPSRGTEAFF.

J is TRBJ2-7 and V is TRBV30; a weak D match, TRBD2 (6 bases). V was cut by 3 bases and J by 3 bases, with 18 bases left in between. Germline V lookup: CDR1 GTSNPN, CDR2 SVGIG (reference sequence). The CDR3 runs to 15 residues. The CDR3 loop reads CAWRGGRGSYYEQYF. CDR3 DNA sequence: TGTGCCTGGAGGGGGGGACGGGGAAGTTACTACGAGCAGTACTTC.

The chain employs TRBV15 and TRBJ1-1, with D tentatively TRBD1 (5 bases). The CDR3 spans 15 residues. The V gene lost 0 bases and the J gene lost 1 base, with 9 bases spanning the gap. Germline assignment: CDR1 LNHNV and CDR2 YYDKDF (reference sequence). The CDR3: CATSRDPTGNTEAFF. The DNA for the CDR3 is TGTGCCACCAGCAGAGACCCTACAGGGAACACTGAAGCTTTCTTT.

On this clone itself: Different DNA sequences within this sample yield the same CDR3. CDR3 in amino acids: CASSLALAGNTGELFF. The CDR3 region has the DNA TGCGCCAGCAGCTTGGCACTAGCTGGGAACACCGGGGAGCTGTTTTTT. V gene TRBV5-1 combines with J gene TRBJ2-2, with D possibly matching TRBD2 (6 bases). The germline V gene encodes CDR1 SGHRS and CDR2 YFSETQ. This CDR3 comprises 16 residues. V lost 0 bases to trimming and J lost 1 base, with 10 bases between them.

The chain couples TRBV7-2 to TRBJ2-3; 10 bases fit TRBD2. This CDR3 is 19 amino acids long. CDR1 and CDR2 (germline): SGHTA, FQGNSA. V dropped 5 bases and J dropped 5; count of bases not matched to a gene: 19. CDR3 residues: CASSPSPLLAGGRGDTQYF. DNA for the CDR3: TGTGCCAGCAGCCCCTCCCCCCTCTTAGCGGGGGGCCGAGGAGATACGCAGTATTTT.

This clone was seen more than once but under ten times. V and J are TRBV9 and TRBJ2-3; D uncertain. Germline V gene lookup returns CDR1 SGDLS and CDR2 YYNGEE. CDR3 length: 11 amino acids. Trimming pared 0 bases from V and 6 bases from J, leaving 2 bases between. In DNA form, the CDR3 reads TGTGCCAGCAGCGTAGCGGATACGCAGTATTTT. As protein: CASSVADTQYF.

This clone has only a few counts. This chain joins TRBV27 and TRBJ1-1; 7 bases match TRBD1. V was pared by 5 bases and J by 9 bases, with 6 bases of the junction left unmatched. There are 12 residues in the CDR3. The V gene's germline CDR1 is MNHEY and CDR2 SMNVEV (reference sequence). The DNA of the CDR3 is TGTGCCAGCAGTGTCCCGAGGGGGCAAGCTTTCTTT. Translated: CASSVPRGQAFF.

This chain links TRBV4-3 with TRBJ1-2; 9 bases are shared with TRBD1. Germline lookup yields CDR1 LGHNA and CDR2 YSLEER. V was pared by 3 bases and J by 6 bases, with 11 bases of the junction left unmatched. The CDR3 extends over 16 amino acids. Written as DNA, the CDR3 is TGCGCCAGCAGCCATCTCTTACTGGACAGGGGTGATGGCTACACCTTC. Residues: CASSHLLLDRGDGYTF.

This sequence joins TRBV19 and TRBJ1-5, with 9 bases lining up with TRBD1. Germline assignment: CDR1 LNHDA and CDR2 SQIVND (reference sequence). V lost 3 bases, J lost 0 bases, and 0 bases stayed unmatched. This CDR3 contains 15 residues. The CDR3 loop is CASSMGQGSNQPQHF. The CDR3 nucleotides read TGTGCCAGTAGTATGGGACAGGGTAGCAATCAGCCCCAGCATTTT.

This sequence joins TRBV7-9 and TRBJ1-2, with TRBD1 matching over 9 bases. The CDR3 extends over 13 amino acids. The V gene end was trimmed by 10 bases and the J gene end by 6 bases; junction bases not matched to a gene: 9. CDR1 and CDR2 from the germline V gene are SEHNR and FQNEAQ (reference sequence). CDR3 protein: CATSPGQGNGYTF. The CDR3 bases are TGTGCCACCTCACCCGGACAGGGGAATGGCTACACCTTC. Full variable domain (missing parts from reference TRBV7-9 and TRBJ1-2): DTGVSQNPRHKITKRGQNVTFRCDPISEHNRLYWYRQTLGQGPEFLTYFQNEAQLEKSRLLSDRFSAERPKGSFSTLEIQRTEQGDSAMYLCATSPGQGNGYTFGSGTRLTVV.

The chain carries TRBV29-1 and TRBJ1-1; D is perhaps TRBD1 (6 bases). The CDR3 is 13 residues long. Trimming removed 5 bases from V and 5 bases from J, with 15 bases in between. In germline, CDR1 is SQVTM, CDR2 ANQGSEA. The CDR3 DNA follows: TGCAGCGTTAGTCGGGAGGGGGGGACTGAAGCTTTCTTT. This translates into CSVSREGGTEAFF.

This clone appeared a single time. The V gene is TRBV9, the J gene TRBJ1-3; 9 bases fit TRBD1. V dropped 3 bases and J dropped 3; count of bases not matched to a gene: 7. Looked up from germline, CDR1 is SGDLS and CDR2 is YYNGEE. The CDR3 is made up of 16 amino acids. The DNA of the CDR3 is TGTGCCAGCAGCGGTAGACAGGGGGAAGGTGGAAACACCATATATTTT. It encodes CASSGRQGEGGNTIYF.

V is TRBV6-5 and J is TRBJ1-3; D is undetermined. The V end lost 5 bases, the J end lost 0 bases, and 11 bases lay between the germline ends. The CDR3 has 15 amino acids. The germline gives CDR1 MNHEY, CDR2 SVGAGI. The CDR3 region is CASSKDSVSGNTIYF. CDR3 nucleotide sequence: TGTGCCAGCAGTAAGGACTCAGTCTCTGGAAACACCATATATTTT.

The chain employs TRBV5-6 and TRBJ2-7, with 10 bases aligning to TRBD2. This CDR3 is 16 amino acids long. V lost 0 bases and J lost 2; bases outside the gene matches: 5. CDR1 SGHDT and CDR2 YYEEEE come from the germline V gene. CDR3 bases: TGTGCCAGCAGCTTGGCACTGGGGACTAGCGCCTACGAGCAGTACTTC. This gives the protein CASSLALGTSAYEQYF.

The gene calls are TRBV2 and TRBJ2-2, with 8 bases identical to TRBD1. J was trimmed by 6 bases and V by 8 bases; bases with no gene match: 11. Germline values: CDR1 SNHLY, CDR2 FYNNEI. The CDR3 totals 15 residues. The DNA of the CDR3 is TGTGCCAGCCGGGAGTGGCAGGGGGCCGCCGGGGAGCTGTTTTTT. Protein product: CASREWQGAAGELFF.

The V gene is TRBV9, the J gene TRBJ2-5, with D hard to call. Germline V gene lookup returns CDR1 SGDLS and CDR2 YYNGEE. V lost 4 bases and J lost 2, with 12 bases in between. The CDR3 loop spans 14 amino acids. DNA of the CDR3: TGTGCCAGCAGCAGTCGATTCGGTCAAGAGACCCAGTACTTC. Its translation is CASSSRFGQETQYF.

There are a few counts of this clone. This chain links TRBV6-2 or TRBV6-3 with TRBJ2-2, with D possibly matching TRBD2 (6 bases). V was clipped by 5 bases and J by 0 bases, with 10 bases between them. The CDR3 contains 15 residues. Per the germline V gene, CDR1 is MNHEY and CDR2 is SVGEGT. DNA of the CDR3: TGTGCCAGCAGTCGGCGGGACCCGAACACCGGGGAGCTGTTTTTT. It translates to CASSRRDPNTGELFF.

The chain combines TRBV18 with TRBJ1-1, with 7 bases fitting TRBD1. V dropped 2 bases and J dropped 5; count of bases not matched to a gene: 2. From germline, CDR1 is KGHSH and CDR2 LQKENI. This CDR3 spans 13 amino acids. CDR3 nucleotide sequence: TGTGCCAGCTCACCAAGGGGGCAGACTGAAGCTTTCTTT. Its translation is CASSPRGQTEAFF.